This TCR beta chain was found in a study of blood T cell dynamics during melanoma immunotherapy. The time point denotes: week 3, after first cycle of checkpoint inhibitor. This table comes from immunoSEQ multiplex PCR, and its TCRdb copy is limited to in-frame clones, with some not included. This sample carries around 8,000 clones, around 83% of them seen once, and the ten largest clones take 3% to 4.5%. This clone was recorded once. Antigen: not known. Study outcomes and limitations: The study could not tell melanoma-specific clones from general immune activation.

The germline V gene has CDR1 MDHEN and CDR2 SYDVKM. CDR3 length equals 14 residues. This chain uses TRBV28 with TRBJ2-5; maybe TRBD2 (8 bases). The DNA end favors TRBJ2-7, so the J call may be wrong. The sequences come from blood, collected from a patient treated with checkpoint blockade. This TCR came from a human donor with melanoma. The CDR3 DNA sequence: TGTGCCAGCAGAGGGGGCGGGAGGCTCCTCGAGCAGTACTTC. Translating it yields CASRGGGRLLEQYF.